The sequence of this T cell receptor (beta chain) was determined in a study of blood T cells in healthy people across ages. Study-wide results and limits: As naive T cell percentage varied, TCR beta diversity correlated strongly with it.

Alongside a J-beta primer mix, a sample-barcoded 5' primer served in a second PCR lasting 7 to 11 cycles. From the 5' RACE reads, TCRdb called clonotypes with MiXCR, one entry per CDR3 protein. The table lists over 1,200,000 distinct CDR3 sequences, 59% of them singletons. This CDR3 contains 16 residues. The germline V gene has CDR1 MNHEY and CDR2 SMNVEV (reference sequence). V gave up 6 bases and J gave up 5 bases; unmatched junction bases: 15. Turning to this clonotype: Its antigen is as yet unknown.

V and J are TRBV27 and TRBJ2-5, with TRBD2 identical over 7 bases. Material for sequencing was blood. This TCR was sampled from a young man in good health. CDR3 bases: TGTGCCAGCAGCTACCAAGGCAGCGGGGAGGGGGAGACCCAGTACTTC. Amino acids: CASSYQGSGEGETQYF.